Presented here are 20 T cell receptor beta chains from one specimen sequenced in a study of vaccination and CD4 T cells after COVID-19. These TCRs' antigens remain unknown. Cultured CD4+ T-cell DNA underwent Oncomine TCR Beta short-read sequencing. TCRdb re-called the PCR reads with MiXCR, one entry per CDR3 protein. The table lists about 12,000 distinct CDR3 sequences, over 50% of them singletons. Specified treatment: approximately 9-day PBMC culture with coronavirus spike peptide pools or control peptides (ViraFEST assay). Sequenced material: CD4+ T cells from blood, cultured in vitro. Receptor source: a human donor who had recovered from COVID-19.

J is TRBJ1-2 and V is TRBV2; D is possibly TRBD1 (5 bases). V gave up 6 bases and J gave up 4 bases, with 18 bases separating them. Germline V lookup: CDR1 SNHLY, CDR2 FYNNEI. The CDR3 has 15 residues. The CDR3 sequence: CASRLTGDPTYGYTF. CDR3 DNA: TGTGCCAGCAGACTTACGGGGGACCCTACCTATGGCTACACCTTC.

This clonotype was counted a single time. This may come from a read error, since a much larger clone is one base off. V gene TRBV19 combines with J gene TRBJ1-4, with D possibly TRBD1 on 5 matching bases. V lost 6 bases to trimming and J lost 5 bases, with 16 bases between them. The CDR3 contains 15 residues. In germline, CDR1 is LNHDA, CDR2 SQIVND (reference sequence). Here the CDR3 reads CASSQGVGLNEKLFF. The CDR3 DNA reads as TGTGCCAGTAGCCAAGGGGTGGGACTGAATGAAAAACTGTTTTTT. The full variable domain, rest sourced from reference TRBV19 and TRBJ1-4, is DGGITQSPKYLFRKEGQNVTLSCEQNLNHDAMYWYRQDPGQGLRLIYYSQIVNDFQKGDIAEGYSVSREKKESFPLTVTSAQKNPTAFYLCASSQGVGLNEKLFFGSGTQLSVL.

V usage is TRBV19 and J usage is TRBJ1-2; D might be TRBD1 (5 bases). Between the trimmed V and J ends, which lost 5 bases and 11 bases, there was a span of 15 bases. The CDR3 extends over 12 amino acids. Germline CDR1 reads LNHDA; CDR2 reads SQIVND (reference sequence). The CDR3 region has the DNA TGTGCCAGTAGTCACAGGCGCTTGGGATACACCTTC. Its protein is CASSHRRLGYTF. The variable domain in full, with the rest retrieved from reference TRBV19 and TRBJ1-2, is DGGITQSPKYLFRKEGQNVTLSCEQNLNHDAMYWYRQDPGQGLRLIYYSQIVNDFQKGDIAEGYSVSREKKESFPLTVTSAQKNPTAFYLCASSHRRLGYTFGSGTRLTVV.

This chain connects TRBV7-2 to TRBJ1-1, with TRBD1 as a possible D gene (5 bases). The ends were cut back, 3 bases at V and 0 bases at J, with 8 bases in the middle. The CDR3 has 14 residues. Germline CDR1 SGHTA, CDR2 FQGNSA. In DNA, the CDR3 is TGTGCCAGCAGCTTCGACAGATTGAACACTGAAGCTTTCTTT. Protein: CASSFDRLNTEAFF.

V usage is TRBV20-1 and J usage is TRBJ1-3; D uncertain. CDR1 and CDR2 from the germline V gene are DFQATT and SNEGSKA (reference sequence). This CDR3 contains 14 residues. The V and J ends lost 3 bases and 2 bases respectively, with 11 bases between them. CDR3 DNA: TGCAGTGCTAGGACCTTAGCCCCTGGAAACACCATATATTTT. It codes for CSARTLAPGNTIYF.

The genes are TRBV7-6 and TRBJ1-2; D possibly corresponds to TRBD1 (6 bases). The CDR3 is 15 residues long. Germline V lookup: CDR1 SGHVS, CDR2 FNYEAQ. V dropped 0 bases and J dropped 3 bases, with 11 bases sitting between them. CDR3 sequence: CASSLAVRGDYGYTF. CDR3 bases: TGTGCCAGCAGCTTAGCGGTTAGGGGGGACTATGGCTACACCTTC.

In this sample, this clonotype turned up once. This chain joins TRBV7-6 and TRBJ2-1, with D perhaps matching TRBD1 or TRBD2 (5 bases each). With the DNA end fitting TRBJ2-7 better, the J assignment may be wrong. The CDR3 is 11 residues long. Germline V lookup: CDR1 SGHVS, CDR2 FNYEAQ. The CDR3 sequence is CASGTAYEQYF. Written as DNA, the CDR3 is TGTGCCAGCGGGACGGCCTACGAGCAGTACTTC.

The V gene is TRBV7-2, the J gene TRBJ1-1, with a weak D call TRBD1 (5 bases). V lost 6 bases to trimming and J lost 4 bases, with 15 bases between them. The CDR3 is 14 amino acids. From germline, CDR1 is SGHTA and CDR2 FQGNSA. The CDR3 sequence: CASRGGRGATEAFF. CDR3 nucleotides: TGTGCCAGCAGGGGGGGGAGGGGTGCCACTGAAGCTTTCTTT.

The chain uses TRBV19 and TRBJ2-7, with 8 bases matching TRBD1. The CDR3 runs to 14 residues. J lost 0 bases, V lost 8 bases, and 6 bases had no gene match. Germline V gene sequence: CDR1 LNHDA, CDR2 SQIVND (reference sequence). In nucleotides, the CDR3 is TGTGCCAGTCGAAGACAGGGGAGCTCCTACGAGCAGTACTTC. It yields the protein CASRRQGSSYEQYF.

The V and J genes are TRBV28 and TRBJ1-3; D gene unclear. This CDR3 spans 13 amino acids. CDR1 is MDHEN, CDR2 SYDVKM, per germline. V lost 10 bases, J lost 0 bases, and 10 bases lay in between. CDR3 nucleotides: TGTGCCACCTCCGCTAGCTCTGGAAACACCATATATTTT. This translates into CATSASSGNTIYF.

The chain links TRBV19 to TRBJ1-5, with 7 bases matching TRBD1. V gave up 3 bases and J gave up 2 bases; unmatched junction bases: 4. The germline V gene encodes CDR1 LNHDA and CDR2 SQIVND (reference sequence). The CDR3 consists of 15 residues. CDR3: CASSINGQGNQPQHF. As DNA, the CDR3 is TGTGCCAGTAGTATTAACGGACAGGGCAATCAGCCCCAGCATTTT.

This clonotype has just a few counts. V gene TRBV20-1 combines with J gene TRBJ1-5; no definite D call. Germline-derived CDR1 and CDR2 are DFQATT and SNEGSKA (reference sequence). The V and J ends lost 0 bases and 3 bases respectively, with 3 bases between them. This CDR3 comprises 12 residues. The CDR3 region is CSAREANQPQHF. CDR3 DNA: TGCAGTGCTAGAGAAGCCAATCAGCCCCAGCATTTT.

V usage is TRBV4-1 and J usage is TRBJ2-7; TRBD1 agrees at 10 bases. The CDR3 spans 14 residues. The V and J ends lost 4 bases and 2 bases, in that order; junction bases with no gene match: 2. CDR1 MGHRA and CDR2 YSYEKL come from the germline V gene. The CDR3 here is CASSRGQGAYEQYF. The DNA for the CDR3 is TGCGCCAGCAGCCGCGGACAGGGGGCCTACGAGCAGTACTTC.

This clonotype showed up just a few times. This sequence joins TRBV6-2 or TRBV6-3 and TRBJ1-2; 9 nucleotides align to TRBD1. V lost 6 bases to trimming and J lost 7 bases; unmatched junction nucleotides: 15. The CDR3 runs to 16 residues. Per germline, CDR1 MNHEY and CDR2 SVGEGT. The CDR3 nucleotides read TGTGCCAGCAGAGGGACAGGGCGCCTCAGGGAACGTGGCTACACCTTC. Translated: CASRGTGRLRERGYTF.

V gene TRBV28 combines with J gene TRBJ2-7, with a tentative D call TRBD1 (7 bases). This CDR3 comprises 14 residues. The V end lost 5 bases, the J end lost 5 bases, and 16 bases lay between the germline ends. CDR1 and CDR2 (germline): MDHEN, SYDVKM. CDR3 nucleotides: TGTGCCAGCAGTGGAGGGGACAGACTCGACGAGCAGTACTTC. Protein sequence: CASSGGDRLDEQYF.

The J gene is TRBJ2-7, the V gene TRBV30; D gene ambiguous. The CDR3 spans 14 residues. The ends were cut back, 0 bases at V and 6 bases at J, with 15 bases in the middle. Germline CDR1 and CDR2: GTSNPN and SVGIG (reference sequence). This CDR3 reads CAWSVRRKSGEQYF. As DNA, the CDR3 is TGTGCCTGGAGTGTCCGGCGGAAATCGGGCGAGCAGTACTTC.

The chain couples TRBV6-4 to TRBJ2-2; tentative D call: TRBD1 (6 bases). Germline-derived CDR1 and CDR2 are MRHNA and SNTAGT. With 3 bases removed from V and 5 bases from J, the gap between germline ends came to 10 bases. The CDR3 loop spans 14 amino acids. The CDR3 DNA follows: TGTGCCAGCAGTGATTCAGGGGTGACCGGGGAGCTGTTTTTT. Translated, it gives CASSDSGVTGELFF.

The chain carries TRBV7-6 and TRBJ2-2; 12 positions agree with TRBD1. CDR3 length: 18 amino acids. The junction had 6 bases not matched to a gene; V was cut back by 4 bases and J by 0 bases. Germline V CDR1 and CDR2: SGHVS, FNYEAQ. The CDR3 region is CASSSTGTGGANTGELFF. The CDR3 bases are TGTGCCAGCAGCTCCACCGGGACAGGGGGCGCGAACACCGGGGAGCTGTTTTTT.

V gene TRBV7-9 combines with J gene TRBJ2-7; 10 bases line up with TRBD1. CDR1 is SEHNR and CDR2 is FQNEAQ in the germline V gene (reference sequence). With 5 bases clipped from V and 5 bases from J, the junction kept 9 bases outside the gene matches. The CDR3 length is 15 residues. CDR3 loop: CASSPLRQGAHEQYF. CDR3 nucleotides: TGTGCCAGCAGCCCCCTGAGACAGGGGGCCCACGAGCAGTACTTC.

The rearrangement links TRBV2 to TRBJ1-5, with D perhaps TRBD1 (5 bases). Trimming stripped 0 bases from V and 6 bases from J, with 15 bases between. Germline-derived CDR1 and CDR2 are SNHLY and FYNNEI. CDR3 length: 16 residues. CDR3 DNA sequence: TGTGCCAGCAGTGAAGCGTCGGGGACCCTCGGTCAGCCCCAGCATTTT. This codes for CASSEASGTLGQPQHF.